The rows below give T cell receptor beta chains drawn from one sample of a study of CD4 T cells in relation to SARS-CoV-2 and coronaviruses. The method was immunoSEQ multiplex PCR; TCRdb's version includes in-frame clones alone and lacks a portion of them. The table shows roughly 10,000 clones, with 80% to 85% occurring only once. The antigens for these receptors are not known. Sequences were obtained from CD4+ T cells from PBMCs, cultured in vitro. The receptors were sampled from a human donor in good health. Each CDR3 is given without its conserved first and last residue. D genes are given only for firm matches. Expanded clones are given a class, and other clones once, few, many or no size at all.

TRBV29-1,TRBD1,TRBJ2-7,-,SAPGQGGLVY
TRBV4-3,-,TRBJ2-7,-,ASSQALGGFHEQY
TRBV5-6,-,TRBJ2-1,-,ASQLAVYNEQF
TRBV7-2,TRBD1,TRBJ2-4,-,ASSADRIGAKNIQY
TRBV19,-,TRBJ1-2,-,ASSRGRRSDYGYT
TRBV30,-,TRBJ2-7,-,AWSVGRESASRFHEQY
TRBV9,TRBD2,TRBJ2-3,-,ASSVGVTSGRTDTQY
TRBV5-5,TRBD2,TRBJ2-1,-,ASSWGAGGEGEQF
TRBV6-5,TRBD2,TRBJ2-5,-,ASSPLAGVKETQY
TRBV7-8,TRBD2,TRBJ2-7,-,ASSPQEGSGTYEQY
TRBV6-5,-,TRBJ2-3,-,ASSPLGRTDTQY
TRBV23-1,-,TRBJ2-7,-,ARPLRGVWNEQY
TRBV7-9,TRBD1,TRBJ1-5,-,ASSSDRDNQPQH
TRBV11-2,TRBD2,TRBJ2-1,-,ASSLGPSGRKQF
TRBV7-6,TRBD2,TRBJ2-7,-,ASSLGGGGAYEQY
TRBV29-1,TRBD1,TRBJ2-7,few,SVSQQGDEQY
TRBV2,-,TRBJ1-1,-,ASSVDANTEAF
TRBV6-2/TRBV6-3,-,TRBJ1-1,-,ASSYEGRNTEAF
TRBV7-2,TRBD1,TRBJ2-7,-,ASSNRQGAWEQY
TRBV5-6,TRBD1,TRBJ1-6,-,ASSTGQGGSPLH
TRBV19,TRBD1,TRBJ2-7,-,ASSRRQGVDEQY
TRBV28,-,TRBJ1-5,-,ASSLSEGLSNQPQH
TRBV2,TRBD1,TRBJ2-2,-,ASSRQGARTGELF
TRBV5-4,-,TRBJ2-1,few,ASTPYSSSYNEQF
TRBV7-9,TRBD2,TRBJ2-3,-,ASSLGGTSGGLDTQY
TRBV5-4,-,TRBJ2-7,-,ASSPGGQSYEQY
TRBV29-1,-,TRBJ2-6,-,SVAQDSSGANVLT
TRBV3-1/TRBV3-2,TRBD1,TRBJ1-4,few,ASSQTDRGLEKLF
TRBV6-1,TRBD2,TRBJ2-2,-,ASSVVAGGNTGELF
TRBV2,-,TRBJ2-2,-,ASRPTSLAGELF
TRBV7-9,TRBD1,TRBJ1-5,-,ASSGQGNQPQH